A selection of T cell receptor beta chains follows, all from one sample in a study of OX40 agonist ivuxolimab in advanced cancers. Sequenced by immunoSEQ multiplex PCR; TCRdb stores in-frame clones only, minus some. The profile shows about 86,000 clones, roughly nine tenths of them singletons. The specimen comprised CD4+ or CD8+ T cells sorted from blood, sampled in a trial of the OX40 agonist ivuxolimab. These receptors were collected from an adult with an advanced solid tumor such as melanoma, head and neck, liver or kidney cancer. Each CDR3 is given with its conserved first and last residue. A D gene is named only where the DNA matches it firmly. Only part of the rows carry a size: once, few, many, or a class if the clone is expanded.

>TRBV19|.|TRBJ2-6|.
TGTGCCAGTAGTATGCTCAGGAGCTCTGGGGCCAACGTCCTGACTTTC
CASSMLRSSGANVLTF
>TRBV5-5|once|TRBJ1-1|.
TGTGCCAGCAGCTCGACAGGAGACACTGAAGCTTTCTTT
CASSSTGDTEAFF
>TRBV10-3|once|TRBJ2-2|.
TGTGCCATCAGCACCGGGTCGGCAGGGAGTGCCGGGGAGCTGTTTTTT
CAISTGSAGSAGELFF
>TRBV27|once|TRBJ1-4|.
TGTGCCAGCAGTGGCAGAGGTAGGGGGAGTGAAAAACTGTTTTTT
CASSGRGRGSEKLFF
>TRBV30|.|TRBJ2-7|.
TGTGCCTGGAGTGTATATCCGGGTGGAGAGCAGTACTTC
CAWSVYPGGEQYF
>TRBV15|.|TRBJ2-7|.
TGTGCCACCAGGACCCAGCCAGGGAACTACGAGCAGTACTTC
CATRTQPGNYEQYF
>TRBV4-1|.|TRBJ2-3|TRBD2
TGCGCCAGCAGCCAAGGGGAGCGGGGGGAACATACGCAGTATTTT
CASSQGERGEHTQYF
>TRBV30|once|TRBJ1-1|.
TGTGCCTGGAGTGCAGGGGAGAACACTGAAGCTTTCTTT
CAWSAGENTEAFF
>TRBV5-1|.|TRBJ2-7|TRBD2
TGCGCCAGCAGCTTGGAGCCTAGCGGGACCTCCGCCGAGCAGTACTTC
CASSLEPSGTSAEQYF
>TRBV7-2|few|TRBJ2-4|.
TGTGCCAGCAGCTCGCACAGTGGGACGGGGGGCATCAAAAACATTCAGTACTTC
CASSSHSGTGGIKNIQYF
>TRBV5-1|.|TRBJ2-2|.
TGCGCCAGCAGTCCTAAGCCAGACAGGTTGGCAGGGGAGCTGTTTTTT
CASSPKPDRLAGELFF
>TRBV30|.|TRBJ2-7|.
TGTGCCTGGAACACTCAGGGCTACGAGCAGTACTTC
CAWNTQGYEQYF
>TRBV6-4|.|TRBJ2-3|TRBD1
TGTGCCAGCAGTGACTCGCAGGGGGCAGATACGCAGTATTTT
CASSDSQGADTQYF
>TRBV2|.|TRBJ2-5|TRBD1
TGTGCCAGCCGAGTAGGGACAGGGGCCCCAGAGACCCAGTACTTC
CASRVGTGAPETQYF
>TRBV6-4|.|TRBJ1-1|.
TGTGCCAGCAGTAAACCATCCACTGAAGCTTTCTTT
CASSKPSTEAFF
>TRBV30|once|TRBJ1-2|.
TGTGCCTGGAGTGGGCTCTCGGGGGGGCTTGGCTACACCTTC
CAWSGLSGGLGYTF
>TRBV6-4|once|TRBJ2-3|TRBD1
TGTGCCAGCAGTGACGGGACAGGGGGTCGGGATACGCAGTATTTT
CASSDGTGGRDTQYF
>TRBV30|.|TRBJ2-7|TRBD2
TGTGCCTGGAGTCCGACCTGGGGGTCGGGGGGCTCCTACGAGCAGTACTTC
CAWSPTWGSGGSYEQYF
>TRBV30|few|TRBJ2-2|.
TGTGCCTGGAGTCCCGGACTTAACACCGGGGAGCTGTTTTTT
CAWSPGLNTGELFF
>TRBV11-2|.|TRBJ2-7|.
TGTGCCAGCAGCTCCCAATTTCAGGGTCAGTACTTC
CASSSQFQGQYF
>TRBV6-6|.|TRBJ2-7|TRBD2
TGTGCCAGCAGTTACCGGGGAGGGTACGAGCAGTACTTC
CASSYRGGYEQYF
>TRBV7-2|.|TRBJ1-1|.
TGTGCCAGCAGCTGGGGGAACACTGAAGCTTTCTTT
CASSWGNTEAFF
>TRBV10-2|.|TRBJ2-7|TRBD2
TGCGCCAGCAGATTTGGCGGGAGTACCTACGAGCAGTACTTC
CASRFGGSTYEQYF
>TRBV6-5|.|TRBJ2-7|TRBD1
TGTGCCAGCAAAGCCGGGACAGACTACGAGCAGTACTTC
CASKAGTDYEQYF
>TRBV7-2|.|TRBJ2-4|TRBD1
TGTGCCAGCAGCTTAGCCAGGGGGCGAGAAGCCAAAAACATTCAGTACTTC
CASSLARGREAKNIQYF
>TRBV4-2|.|TRBJ2-5|TRBD1
TGTGCCAGCAGCCCGCGACAGGGGGCAGAGACCCAGTACTTC
CASSPRQGAETQYF
>TRBV2|.|TRBJ2-3|.
TGTGCCAGCAGTGAACAGGGGACACACACAGATACGCAGTATTTT
CASSEQGTHTDTQYF
>TRBV6-6|.|TRBJ1-1|TRBD1
TGTGCCAGCAAAACAGGGGACGCGGCTGAAGCTTTCTTT
CASKTGDAAEAFF
>TRBV25-1|.|TRBJ2-3|.
TGTGCCAGCAGTGATTCCGGGTCTCTCACAGATACGCAGTATTTT
CASSDSGSLTDTQYF
>TRBV6-1|.|TRBJ2-2|TRBD2
TGTGCCAGCAGTGAAGTAAGCGGGAGATCCCCTCGCCGGGAGCTGTTTTTT
CASSEVSGRSPRRELFF
>TRBV7-2|.|TRBJ2-3|TRBD2
TGTGCCAGCAGCTTAGTAGGGACTAGGGCAGATACGCAGTATTTT
CASSLVGTRADTQYF
>TRBV30|.|TRBJ2-2|TRBD2
TGTGCCCGGACTAGCGGGGGGGCAGACACCGGGGAGCTGTTTTTT
CARTSGGADTGELFF
>TRBV19|.|TRBJ2-3|TRBD2
TGTGCCAGTAACCGACTAGCGGGGGACCCCACAGATACGCAGTATTTT
CASNRLAGDPTDTQYF
>TRBV6-1|.|TRBJ1-5|.
TGTGCCAGCAGTGAAGTAGGGGGGCGAGGTCAGCCCCAGCATTTT
CASSEVGGRGQPQHF
>TRBV9|.|TRBJ1-4|.
TGTGCCAGCAGCCTCGGGACATATAAAGAAAAACTGTTTTTT
CASSLGTYKEKLFF
>TRBV7-2|.|TRBJ2-6|.
TGTGCCAGCAGTTCTTACGGGTCCGGGGCCAACGTCCTGACTTTC
CASSSYGSGANVLTF
>TRBV18|.|TRBJ1-2|.
TGTGCCAGCTCACAACTCCAGGGGCTCTATGGCTACACCTTC
CASSQLQGLYGYTF
>TRBV6-4|.|TRBJ2-5|.
TGTGCCAGCAGCCCGGTCCGGGGGTGGCAGACCCAGTACTTC
CASSPVRGWQTQYF
>TRBV5-1|many|TRBJ1-2|.
TGCGCCAGCAGCTTGGCCAGGGGCGGCAACTATGGCTACACCTTC
CASSLARGGNYGYTF
>TRBV5-6|.|TRBJ1-1|TRBD1
TGTGCCAGCAGCAGGGACAGGGGGACTGAAGCTTTCTTT
CASSRDRGTEAFF
>TRBV7-9|.|TRBJ1-2|TRBD1
TGTGCCAGCAGCTCGATATCTCAGGGGGCGGCCTATGGCTACACCTTC
CASSSISQGAAYGYTF
>TRBV19|.|TRBJ1-1|TRBD1
TGTGCCAGTATGAGACAGGGGATACGTATGAACACTGAAGCTTTCTTT
CASMRQGIRMNTEAFF
>TRBV28|.|TRBJ1-2|TRBD1
TGTGCCAGCAGTCTACGACAGGGAGGTCGGTATGGCTACACCTTC
CASSLRQGGRYGYTF
>TRBV5-1|.|TRBJ2-2|TRBD2
TGCGCCAGCAGCCCGGGGCTCCTAGCGGGAGGTACGAACACCGGGGAGCTGTTTTTT
CASSPGLLAGGTNTGELFF